This entry describes one T cell receptor (beta chain). The germline V gene has CDR1 SGHDT and CDR2 YYEEEE. The CDR3 spans 14 residues. V lost 4 bases, J lost 0 bases, and 3 bases stayed unmatched. Original processing notes: Estimation of nucleated cell counts was performed using reference gene primer amplification. Generated by immunoSEQ multiplex PCR, the TCRdb table keeps only in-frame clones and is missing some. The DNA gave D and trimming, while V, J and clone size come from that table. The sample carries around 310,000 clones, over 85% recorded once. The data were taken from a study of blood T cell repertoires in COVID-19. Whole-study context: PBMCs, B-cell-depleted T cells, or T cells provided the cDNA or gDNA that made up the material.

Assignment of participants to cohorts was predicated upon participant-reported clinical history. Recovered status in Cohort 3 required two negative PCRs, clearance, or symptom resolution. The origin of this receptor is a woman in her twenties or thirties who had recovered from COVID-19. The chain joins TRBV5-6 to TRBJ2-7; 8 positions agree with TRBD2. Sequenced sample: PBMCs or T cells enriched from blood (not recorded which). The CDR3 protein is CASSPRGVSYEQYF. Written as DNA, the CDR3 is TGTGCCAGCAGCCCGCGGGGGGTCTCCTACGAGCAGTACTTC.